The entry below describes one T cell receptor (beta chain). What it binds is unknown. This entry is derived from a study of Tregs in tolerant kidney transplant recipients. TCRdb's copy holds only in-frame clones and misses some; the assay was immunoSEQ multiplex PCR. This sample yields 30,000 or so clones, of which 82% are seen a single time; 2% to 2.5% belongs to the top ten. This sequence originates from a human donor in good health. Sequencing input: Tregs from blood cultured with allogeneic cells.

The CDR3 region is CASSFRTDSSSYNSPLHF. The CDR3 DNA reads TGTGCCAGCAGTTTCCGGACGGACTCCAGCTCCTATAATTCACCCCTCCACTTT. The rearrangement links TRBV27 to TRBJ1-6; no firm D call. Germline CDR1 reads MNHEY; CDR2 reads SMNVEV (reference sequence). The V and J ends lost 3 bases and 0 bases respectively, with 15 bases between them. The CDR3 has 18 residues.